The rows below give T cell receptor beta chains drawn from one sample of a study of CD8+CD57+ T cells in acquired aplastic anemia. TCRdb itself ran the reads through MiXCR, one entry per CDR3 protein. The sample contains 150,000 to 200,000 distinct CDR3 sequences, 50% to 75% of which appear only once. Sequences were obtained from sorted CD4+, CD8+, or CD8+CD57+ T cells (not recorded which) from PBMCs. The receptors were sampled from a human donor in good health. Each CDR3 is given with its conserved first and last residue. The order of the fields is J gene, D gene, V gene, clone size, CDR3 DNA, CDR3 protein. The D gene is left open where the match is weak. Clone size is given for some rows only: seen once, a few or many times, or a class if the clone is expanded.

j_gene: TRBJ2-7; d_gene: -; v_gene: TRBV6-5; abundance: many; CDR3nt: TGTGCCAGCAGTGTTCAACCGGAGGGTTACGAGCAGTACTTC; CDR3aa: CASSVQPEGYEQYF
j_gene: TRBJ2-5; d_gene: -; v_gene: TRBV6-5; abundance: -; CDR3nt: TGTGCCAGCAGTTACTCGGGGGTGGGGTACCAAGAGACCCAGTACTTC; CDR3aa: CASSYSGVGYQETQYF
j_gene: TRBJ2-2; d_gene: -; v_gene: TRBV2; abundance: few; CDR3nt: TGTGCCAGCACCCTATCCGGGACTGGCACCGGGGAGCTGTTTTTT; CDR3aa: CASTLSGTGTGELFF
j_gene: TRBJ1-6; d_gene: TRBD1; v_gene: TRBV10-1; abundance: -; CDR3nt: TGTGCCATCAGTGAACGGTGGGACAGGGGTTATAATTCACCCCTCCACTTT; CDR3aa: CAISERWDRGYNSPLHF
j_gene: TRBJ2-5; d_gene: TRBD2; v_gene: TRBV20-1; abundance: once; CDR3nt: TGCAGTGCTAGATTGTCGGGGGGGCAAGAGACCCAGTACTTC; CDR3aa: CSARLSGGQETQYF
j_gene: TRBJ1-6; d_gene: -; v_gene: TRBV4-1; abundance: many; CDR3nt: TGCGCCAGCAGCCAAGAAAAGCAGAGGGATAATTCACCCCTCCACTTT; CDR3aa: CASSQEKQRDNSPLHF
j_gene: TRBJ2-1; d_gene: -; v_gene: TRBV20-1; abundance: many; CDR3nt: TGCAGTGCTACCTTGGACTCAACCTACAATGAGCAGTTCTTC; CDR3aa: CSATLDSTYNEQFF
j_gene: TRBJ1-5; d_gene: -; v_gene: TRBV6-4; abundance: -; CDR3nt: TGTGCCAGCAGTGACTCGCGCTGGCAGGGGACCAATCAGCCCCAGCATTTT; CDR3aa: CASSDSRWQGTNQPQHF
j_gene: TRBJ2-1; d_gene: TRBD2; v_gene: TRBV9; abundance: -; CDR3nt: TGTGCCAGCAGCGCCTGGACTAGCGGGAAAACCAATGAGCAGTTCTTC; CDR3aa: CASSAWTSGKTNEQFF
j_gene: TRBJ1-2; d_gene: -; v_gene: TRBV9; abundance: -; CDR3nt: TGTGCCAGCAGCGTAGGAGTAGGGTCTAACTATGGCTACACCTTC; CDR3aa: CASSVGVGSNYGYTF
j_gene: TRBJ1-6; d_gene: TRBD1; v_gene: TRBV7-3; abundance: -; CDR3nt: TGTGCCAGCAGCTTAGTGAGTCGGTGGGGGGACAGGGTCTGGGGTTCACCCCCCCACTTT; CDR3aa: CASSLVSRWGDRVWGSPPHF
j_gene: TRBJ1-2; d_gene: -; v_gene: TRBV19; abundance: -; CDR3nt: TGTGCCAGTATTGGACCGGTCGGAGCTAACTATGGCTACACCTTC; CDR3aa: CASIGPVGANYGYTF
j_gene: TRBJ2-1; d_gene: -; v_gene: TRBV29-1; abundance: once; CDR3nt: TGCAGCGTCGAGAGCAGAAATGAGCAGTTCTTC; CDR3aa: CSVESRNEQFF
j_gene: TRBJ2-6; d_gene: -; v_gene: TRBV5-6; abundance: -; CDR3nt: TGTGCCAGCAGCTCGCCTGGGGCCAACGTCCTGACTTTC; CDR3aa: CASSSPGANVLTF
j_gene: TRBJ2-7; d_gene: TRBD2; v_gene: TRBV6-1; abundance: many; CDR3nt: TGTGCCAGCACCCCTGCGGGGGGGTGGGTCTCCTACGAGCAGTACTTC; CDR3aa: CASTPAGGWVSYEQYF
j_gene: TRBJ2-3; d_gene: TRBD2; v_gene: TRBV9; abundance: once; CDR3nt: TGTGCCAGCAGCGTCACGGGGGGGCCTACAGATACGCAGTATTTT; CDR3aa: CASSVTGGPTDTQYF
j_gene: TRBJ2-3; d_gene: TRBD2; v_gene: TRBV2; abundance: few; CDR3nt: TGTGCCAGCAGGACCGGGGGGGATACGCAGTATTTT; CDR3aa: CASRTGGDTQYF
j_gene: TRBJ1-2; d_gene: -; v_gene: TRBV10-3; abundance: -; CDR3nt: TGTGCCATCAGTGAGGGGGCTGGGCATGGCTACACCTTC; CDR3aa: CAISEGAGHGYTF
j_gene: TRBJ2-5; d_gene: -; v_gene: TRBV5-1; abundance: few; CDR3nt: TGCGCCAGCAGCTTGAATCTCGGACAAGAGACCCAGTACTTC; CDR3aa: CASSLNLGQETQYF
j_gene: TRBJ1-1; d_gene: -; v_gene: TRBV7-3; abundance: -; CDR3nt: TGTGCCAGCAGCTTTTTCCCGACGAGCACTGAAGCTTTCTTT; CDR3aa: CASSFFPTSTEAFF
j_gene: TRBJ1-6; d_gene: TRBD1; v_gene: TRBV2; abundance: -; CDR3nt: TGTGCCAGCAGGGGAGGGACAGGGTGGTCACCCCTCCACTTT; CDR3aa: CASRGGTGWSPLHF
j_gene: TRBJ1-1; d_gene: -; v_gene: TRBV19; abundance: -; CDR3nt: TGTGCCAGTAGGGATCCCAGAAACTTCACTGAAGCTTTCTTT; CDR3aa: CASRDPRNFTEAFF
j_gene: TRBJ1-6; d_gene: TRBD1; v_gene: TRBV5-1; abundance: -; CDR3nt: TGTGCCAGCGGCACAGGGGTCGGTAATTCACCCCTCCACTTT; CDR3aa: CASGTGVGNSPLHF
j_gene: TRBJ2-7; d_gene: TRBD1; v_gene: TRBV6-5; abundance: -; CDR3nt: TGTGCCAGCAGTTACTCAGTTGGGACAGGGGACTTC; CDR3aa: CASSYSVGTGDF
j_gene: TRBJ2-7; d_gene: -; v_gene: TRBV7-9; abundance: -; CDR3nt: TGTGCCAGCAGCTTTGAGCGGTACTTC; CDR3aa: CASSFERYF
j_gene: TRBJ2-7; d_gene: TRBD1; v_gene: TRBV7-6; abundance: many; CDR3nt: TGTGCCAGCAGCTTTCAACAGGGGCCAACTTCCTACGAGCAGTACTTC; CDR3aa: CASSFQQGPTSYEQYF
j_gene: TRBJ2-2; d_gene: -; v_gene: TRBV2; abundance: -; CDR3nt: TGTGCCAGCTGGGTCCCAAAAGGGAGTTCGAACACCGGGGAGCTGTTTTTT; CDR3aa: CASWVPKGSSNTGELFF
j_gene: TRBJ2-1; d_gene: -; v_gene: TRBV19; abundance: many; CDR3nt: TGTGCCAGTAGTATAAGCTCAGGGTTCAATGAGCAGTTCTTC; CDR3aa: CASSISSGFNEQFF
j_gene: TRBJ2-7; d_gene: -; v_gene: TRBV20-1; abundance: -; CDR3nt: TGCAGTGCTGGGGGAGGAGGGGGAGTAACCTACGAGCAGTACTTC; CDR3aa: CSAGGGGGVTYEQYF
j_gene: TRBJ1-1; d_gene: TRBD1; v_gene: TRBV4-1; abundance: -; CDR3nt: TGCGCCAGCAGCCAAGGTAGGGACAGGGTAAGGGGCACTGAAGCTTTCTTT; CDR3aa: CASSQGRDRVRGTEAFF
j_gene: TRBJ1-1; d_gene: -; v_gene: TRBV5-5; abundance: -; CDR3nt: TGTGCCAGCAGCTTAGTGGTCAGGGCGGACACTGAAGCTTTCTTT; CDR3aa: CASSLVVRADTEAFF
j_gene: TRBJ2-7; d_gene: -; v_gene: TRBV11-2; abundance: many; CDR3nt: TGTGCCAGCAGCTTAGGGTATTCGAGTGCCGCCTCCTACGAGCAGTACTTC; CDR3aa: CASSLGYSSAASYEQYF
j_gene: TRBJ2-3; d_gene: -; v_gene: TRBV7-2; abundance: -; CDR3nt: TGTGCCAGCGGAGATACGCAGTATTTT; CDR3aa: CASGDTQYF
j_gene: TRBJ2-2; d_gene: TRBD2; v_gene: TRBV25-1; abundance: -; CDR3nt: TGTGCCAGCAGTTTATCGACTAGCCATTTGGACGGGGAGCCGTTTTTT; CDR3aa: CASSLSTSHLDGEPFF
j_gene: TRBJ1-3; d_gene: -; v_gene: TRBV2; abundance: -; CDR3nt: TGTGCCAGCAGGGAGGTCGGAATCTCTGGAAACACCATATATTTT; CDR3aa: CASREVGISGNTIYF
j_gene: TRBJ1-4; d_gene: TRBD1; v_gene: TRBV19; abundance: many; CDR3nt: TGTGCCAGTCAGACCGGGACAGGGGGCGGTAATGAAAAACTGTTTTTT; CDR3aa: CASQTGTGGGNEKLFF
j_gene: TRBJ2-1; d_gene: TRBD2; v_gene: TRBV20-1; abundance: -; CDR3nt: TGCAGTGCTAGAGGAAAGCGGGGGGGCGGCAATGAGCAGTTCTTC; CDR3aa: CSARGKRGGGNEQFF
j_gene: TRBJ2-7; d_gene: TRBD2; v_gene: TRBV20-1; abundance: -; CDR3nt: TGCAGTGCTAGTATGGTAGCGGGAGTCTACGAGCAGTACTTC; CDR3aa: CSASMVAGVYEQYF
j_gene: TRBJ1-2; d_gene: -; v_gene: TRBV7-6; abundance: -; CDR3nt: TGTGCCGGAGGTGTAAGCTATGGCTACACCTTC; CDR3aa: CAGGVSYGYTF
j_gene: TRBJ2-5; d_gene: -; v_gene: TRBV7-9; abundance: -; CDR3nt: TGTGCCAGCAGCTTAGCGGGGCCAGAGACCCAGTACTTC; CDR3aa: CASSLAGPETQYF
j_gene: TRBJ2-7; d_gene: TRBD1; v_gene: TRBV7-9; abundance: many; CDR3nt: TGTGCCAGCAGCTCGGGACAGGGGGCCTCCTACGAGCAGTACTTC; CDR3aa: CASSSGQGASYEQYF